This T cell receptor (beta chain) was sequenced for a study of CD8 T cells in ankylosing spondylitis. Study-level results: Before this, some motif variants had been reported in reactive arthritis synovial fluid and blood.

In TCRdb, the 5' RACE reads were re-called with MiXCR into one record per CDR3 protein. This table holds 350,000 or so distinct CDR3 sequences, 9.5% to 13% found once. There are many counts of this clonotype. Its antigen is currently unknown. The sequencing sample was made of blood, either unsorted or a sorted T cell fraction (not recorded which). This sequence originates from a female donor with ankylosing spondylitis or in good health (not recorded which).

This chain's CDR3 is CASSTLGQNSPLHF. The CDR3 DNA reads TGTGCCAGTAGTACCCTCGGACAGAATTCACCCCTCCACTTT. This rearrangement joins TRBV19 to TRBJ1-6; TRBD1 is a possible D gene (6 bases). V was trimmed by 4 bases and J by 7 bases, leaving 11 bases between them. Germline-derived CDR1 and CDR2 are LNHDA and SQIVND (reference sequence). The length of the CDR3 is 14 residues. Variable domain in full (rest from reference TRBV19 and TRBJ1-6): DGGITQSPKYLFRKEGQNVTLSCEQNLNHDAMYWYRQDPGQGLRLIYYSQIVNDFQKGDIAEGYSVSREKKESFPLTVTSAQKNPTAFYLCASSTLGQNSPLHFGNGTRLTVT.